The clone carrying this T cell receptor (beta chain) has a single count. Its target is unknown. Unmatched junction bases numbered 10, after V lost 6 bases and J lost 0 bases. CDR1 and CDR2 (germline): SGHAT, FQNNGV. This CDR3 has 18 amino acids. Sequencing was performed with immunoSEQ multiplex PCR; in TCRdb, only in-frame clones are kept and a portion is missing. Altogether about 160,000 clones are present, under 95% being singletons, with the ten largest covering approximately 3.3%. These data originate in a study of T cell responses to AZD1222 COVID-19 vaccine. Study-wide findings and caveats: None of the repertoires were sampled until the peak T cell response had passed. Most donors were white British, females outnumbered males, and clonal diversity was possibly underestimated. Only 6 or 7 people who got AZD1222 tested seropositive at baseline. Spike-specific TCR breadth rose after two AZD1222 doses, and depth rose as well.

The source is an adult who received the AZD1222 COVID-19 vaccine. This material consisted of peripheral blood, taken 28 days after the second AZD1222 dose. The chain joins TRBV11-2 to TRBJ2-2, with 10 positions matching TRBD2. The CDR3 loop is CASRASSGRASNTGELFF. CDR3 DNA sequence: TGTGCCAGCAGGGCCTCGAGCGGGAGGGCCTCGAACACCGGGGAGCTGTTTTTT.